A selection of T cell receptor beta chains follows, all from one sample in a study of neurological immune-mediated disorders. Each CDR3 protein is one row after TCRdb ran MiXCR on the 5' RACE reads. The repertoire holds approximately 47,000 distinct CDR3 sequences, with roughly 13% as singletons. Sequenced: PBMCs. The source is a male donor with HTLV-1-associated myelopathy (HAM/TSP). Each CDR3 is given with its conserved first and last residue. Fields, in order: D gene, clone size, J gene, CDR3 length, V gene, CDR3 protein, CDR3 DNA. A D gene is named only where the DNA matches it firmly. Size is omitted from some rows. Given values are once, few, many or a class for expanded clones.

TRBD1 many TRBJ2-7 13 TRBV29-1 CSVRGQGRDEQYF TGCAGCGTTCGGGGACAGGGGAGGGACGAGCAGTACTTC
NA many TRBJ2-7 14 TRBV15 CATSRMAATYEQYF TGTGCCACCAGCAGAATGGCAGCTACCTACGAGCAGTACTTC
NA many TRBJ1-3 18 TRBV6-5 CASSYVSMGKASGNTIYF TGTGCCAGCAGTTACGTTTCTATGGGCAAAGCCTCTGGAAACACCATATATTTT
NA NA TRBJ1-2 14 TRBV18 CASSPQGGYYGYTF TGTGCCAGCTCACCACAGGGAGGGTACTATGGCTACACCTTC
NA many TRBJ2-2 14 TRBV10-3 CAISDWSDTGELFF TGTGCCATCAGTGATTGGTCAGACACCGGGGAGCTGTTTTTT
NA many TRBJ2-3 12 TRBV9 CASSVQSDTQYF TGTGCCAGCAGCGTACAGTCAGATACGCAGTATTTT
NA many TRBJ2-2 14 TRBV29-1 CSGKSGPDTGELFF TGCAGCGGAAAGTCAGGGCCGGACACCGGGGAGCTGTTTTTT
TRBD1 NA TRBJ1-4 14 TRBV7-9 CASTFGTGVLELFF TGTGCCAGCACATTCGGGACAGGGGTTTTGGAACTGTTTTTT
TRBD2 NA TRBJ2-3 14 TRBV12-3/TRBV12-4 CATRGLAGTDTQYF TGTGCCACCCGGGGACTAGCCGGCACAGATACGCAGTATTTT
NA large TRBJ2-1 11 TRBV12-3/TRBV12-4 CASGLSGEQFF TGTGCCAGCGGTTTGTCGGGTGAGCAGTTCTTC